A single sample gave rise to the 21 T cell receptor beta chains below, sequenced in a study of blood T cell repertoires in COVID-19. TCRdb's copy holds only in-frame clones and misses some; the assay was immunoSEQ multiplex PCR. The sample holds 70,000 to 90,000 clones; more than 75% are singletons and the top ten take approximately 24%. Sequences were obtained from peripheral blood. The receptors shown here come from a human donor in a cohort sampled during active COVID-19.

This rearrangement joins TRBV10-2 to TRBJ2-7, with a tentative D call TRBD2 (6 bases). The CDR3 length is 14 residues. The V end was cut by 5 bases, the J end by 6 bases, with 17 bases between. Germline V gene sequence: CDR1 WSHSY, CDR2 SAAADI. As DNA, the CDR3 is TGCGCCAGCAGTCCCTCTGGTGGGGGAGGCGAGCAGTACTTC. Translated: CASSPSGGGGEQYF.

The rearrangement uses TRBV25-1 and TRBJ1-3, with 8 bases lining up with TRBD1. The germline V gene has CDR1 MGHDK and CDR2 SYGVNS. The V and J ends lost 3 bases and 0 bases, in that order; junction bases with no gene match: 4. This CDR3 is built from 16 residues. DNA of the CDR3: TGTGCCAGCAGTGAGCCAGGGGGCTCCTCTGGAAACACCATATATTTT. Translated, it gives CASSEPGGSSGNTIYF.

V is TRBV5-1 and J is TRBJ2-7; a possible D gene is TRBD1 (7 bases). The V and J ends lost 2 bases and 4 bases respectively, with 10 bases between them. Germline CDR1 reads SGHRS; CDR2 reads YFSETQ. The CDR3 is made up of 13 amino acids. This chain's CDR3 is CASSLSGGYEQYF. CDR3 DNA sequence: TGCGCCAGCAGCTTATCAGGGGGGTACGAGCAGTACTTC.

The V and J genes are TRBV4-1 and TRBJ1-5; 8 positions match TRBD1. V was pared by 2 bases and J by 7 bases, with 1 base of the junction left unmatched. CDR1 is MGHRA, CDR2 YSYEKL, per germline. The CDR3 extends over 13 amino acids. CDR3 loop: CASSQTGGQPQHF. The DNA of the CDR3 is TGCGCCAGCAGCCAAACAGGGGGACAGCCCCAGCATTTT.

This clone was detected only once. The chain links TRBV28 to TRBJ2-5; D is possibly TRBD2 (5 bases). The CDR3 totals 15 residues. With 2 bases removed from V and 4 bases from J, the gap between germline ends came to 14 bases. CDR1 MDHEN and CDR2 SYDVKM come from the germline V gene. CDR3 sequence: CASSLPGSGLETQYF. Written as DNA, the CDR3 is TGTGCCAGCAGTTTACCGGGATCCGGATTAGAGACCCAGTACTTC.

The chain carries TRBV27 and TRBJ2-7; 10 nucleotides line up with TRBD1. Trimming took 4 bases from V and 3 from J; bases not matched to a gene: 6. This CDR3 has 15 residues. Per the germline V gene, CDR1 is MNHEY and CDR2 is SMNVEV (reference sequence). CDR3 in DNA: TGTGCCAGCAGTTCCCCCGGACAGGGGGACTACGAGCAGTACTTC. It yields the protein CASSSPGQGDYEQYF.

The chain is built from TRBV19 and TRBJ2-7; tentative D call: TRBD2 (6 bases). V was clipped by 2 bases and J by 4 bases, with 15 bases between them. The germline V gene has CDR1 LNHDA and CDR2 SQIVND (reference sequence). This CDR3 contains 15 residues. This CDR3 is CASSITPGEGYEQYF. Written as DNA, the CDR3 is TGTGCCAGTAGTATAACCCCGGGAGAGGGGTACGAGCAGTACTTC.

The chain employs TRBV5-1 and TRBJ1-1; perhaps TRBD1 as D (6 bases). From germline, CDR1 is SGHRS and CDR2 YFSETQ. There are 15 residues in the CDR3. Trimming left V 5 bases short and J 1 base short, with 15 bases between. The CDR3 DNA follows: TGCGCCAGCAGTTTCTCCCGACAGGAGAACACTGAAGCTTTCTTT. The encoded protein is CASSFSRQENTEAFF.

In this sample, this clone turned up a few times. The V and J genes are TRBV28 and TRBJ2-5; D perhaps matches TRBD2 (6 bases). Germline CDR1 MDHEN, CDR2 SYDVKM. V was shortened by 8 bases and J by 5 bases, with 21 bases between the two germline ends. CDR3 length: 15 residues. The CDR3 protein is CASGLIGTLGETQYF. CDR3 DNA: TGTGCCAGCGGACTCATAGGGACTCTGGGGGAGACCCAGTACTTC.

Only one count was recorded for this clone. This chain links TRBV5-4 with TRBJ2-7, with a tentative D call TRBD2 (6 bases). The germline CDR1 and CDR2 sequences are SGHNT and YYREEE (reference sequence). Trimming removed 4 bases at V and 2 bases at J, with 10 bases between. This CDR3 region has 13 residues. The CDR3 sequence is CASSGGKAYEQYF. CDR3 nucleotide sequence: TGTGCCAGCAGCGGCGGGAAGGCCTACGAGCAGTACTTC.

The rearrangement joins TRBV29-1 to TRBJ1-2, with D tentatively TRBD1 (5 bases). V lost 3 bases and J 8 bases, leaving 19 bases between the germline ends. The germline V gene encodes CDR1 SQVTM and CDR2 ANQGSEA. The CDR3 sequence is 14 residues long. CDR3 sequence reads: CSVDVSGASQGYTF. The CDR3 region has the DNA TGCAGCGTTGATGTCAGCGGGGCCTCCCAGGGCTACACCTTC.

In this sample, this clone turned up once. The chain recombines TRBV7-9 with TRBJ1-6, with a possible D match to TRBD1 (6 bases). This CDR3 has 13 amino acids. The germline gives CDR1 SEHNR, CDR2 FQNEAQ (reference sequence). Trimming took off 5 bases at V and 10 bases at J, with 12 bases between the two ends. The CDR3 here is CASSAGVNSPLHF. The CDR3 DNA sequence: TGTGCCAGCAGCGCAGGGGTGAACTCACCCCTCCACTTT. The variable domain in full, with the rest retrieved from reference TRBV7-9 and TRBJ1-6, is DTGVSQNPRHKITKRGQNVTFRCDPISEHNRLYWYRQTLGQGPEFLTYFQNEAQLEKSRLLSDRFSAERPKGSFSTLEIQRTEQGDSAMYLCASSAGVNSPLHFGNGTRLTVT.

The chain employs TRBV24-1 and TRBJ2-7, with D perhaps TRBD1 (6 bases). Per the germline V gene, CDR1 is KGHDR and CDR2 is SFDVKD. This CDR3 is 13 amino acids long. The V gene lost 3 bases and the J gene lost 5 bases, with 10 bases spanning the gap. DNA for the CDR3: TGTGCCACCAGTGATCCTGGGACAAACGAGCAGTACTTC. This gives the protein CATSDPGTNEQYF.

This sequence joins TRBV2 and TRBJ2-5; TRBD2 might be the D (5 bases). The germline V and J ends were trimmed by 6 bases and 7 bases, with 9 bases remaining between them. CDR3 length: 11 residues. Germline CDR1 SNHLY, CDR2 FYNNEI. The CDR3 coding sequence is TGTGCCAGCAGCTCCGGGGTGACCCAGTACTTC. Amino acid sequence: CASSSGVTQYF.

The chain uses TRBV28 and TRBJ1-5, with 8 positions matching TRBD1. This CDR3 contains 15 residues. Germline assignment: CDR1 MDHEN and CDR2 SYDVKM. V lost 7 bases to trimming and J lost 2 bases; unmatched junction nucleotides: 7. CDR3 sequence (DNA): TGTGCCAGCAACCTGGGGACAGGCGGCAATCAGCCCCAGCATTTT. This encodes CASNLGTGGNQPQHF.

V usage is TRBV7-2 and J usage is TRBJ1-2, with D tentatively TRBD1 (5 bases). This CDR3 has 17 amino acids. Trimming pared 4 bases from V and 8 bases from J, leaving 26 bases between. CDR1 SGHTA and CDR2 FQGNSA come from the germline V gene. The CDR3 bases are TGTGCCAGCAGCTCTGACCCCGGGACTCAACTTGGGGGGGGCTACACCTTC. Protein: CASSSDPGTQLGGGYTF.

The rearrangement uses TRBV10-3 and TRBJ1-6, with D perhaps matching TRBD1 (5 bases). The V gene's germline CDR1 is ENHRY and CDR2 SYGVKD. The CDR3 is 14 amino acids. The ends were cut back, 3 bases at V and 7 bases at J, with 10 bases in the middle. The CDR3 DNA reads as TGTGCCATCAGTGAAGGACAAAGAAATTCACCCCTCCACTTT. Translation: CAISEGQRNSPLHF.

The genes are TRBV9 and TRBJ2-1; 7 bases are shared with TRBD2. Germline CDR1 reads SGDLS; CDR2 reads YYNGEE. With V trimmed by 0 bases and J by 5 bases, 2 bases remained unmatched. CDR3 size: 14 residues. CDR3 coding DNA: TGTGCCAGCAGCGTAGGGCTAGCGGACAATGAGCAGTTCTTC. Encoded protein: CASSVGLADNEQFF. Full variable domain (outside the CDR3, taken from reference TRBV9 and TRBJ2-1): DSGVTQTPKHLITATGQRVTLRCSPRSGDLSVYWYQQSLDQGLQFLIQYYNGEERAKGNILERFSAQQFPDLHSELNLSSLELGDSALYFCASSVGLADNEQFFGPGTRLTVL.

A few counts support this clone. The V call is TRBV4-3, the J call TRBJ2-4, with D unresolved. Trimming took 0 bases from V and 0 from J, leaving 9 bases between them. Germline CDR1 reads LGHNA; CDR2 reads YSLEER. This CDR3 comprises 16 residues. CDR3 protein: CASSQELNLAKNIQYF. The CDR3 coding sequence is TGCGCCAGCAGCCAAGAGCTCAACTTAGCCAAAAACATTCAGTACTTC.

The rearrangement joins TRBV28 to TRBJ1-1, with 9 bases fitting TRBD1. The CDR3 has 14 amino acids. Per the germline V gene, CDR1 is MDHEN and CDR2 is SYDVKM. The J segment lost 5 bases and the V segment lost 5 bases, leaving 6 bases of the junction unmatched. CDR3 sequence: CASSPTGGWTEAFF. The CDR3 DNA is TGTGCCAGCAGTCCAACAGGGGGCTGGACTGAAGCTTTCTTT.

This chain uses TRBV5-8 with TRBJ1-2; 7 bases agree with TRBD1. Germline V gives CDR1 SGHTS, CDR2 YDEGEE. The junction had 7 bases not matched to a gene; V was cut back by 1 base and J by 4 bases. The CDR3 consists of 15 residues. The CDR3 DNA reads TGTGCCAGCAGCTTGAGGGACAGAAAACTCTATGGCTACACCTTC. This gives the protein CASSLRDRKLYGYTF.